This TCR beta chain stems from a study of blood T cells in healthy people across ages. Study overall: The template switching approach captured approximately one barcoded beta molecule for every two T cells.

Study-wide points: Higher diversity, along with more naive CD4+ cells, distinguished long-lived donors from aged donors.

About this clonotype itself: Its antigen remains unidentified. Possible read error: a much larger clone is one base away.

A sample-barcoded 5' primer and a J-beta primer mix were used in a second PCR of about 7 to 12 cycles. TCRdb fed the 5' RACE reads into MiXCR, producing one record per CDR3 protein. The repertoire holds roughly 640,000 distinct CDR3 sequences, with around 31% as singletons. The study recruited healthy Caucasian donors from Russia who were aged about 6 to 100. Samples each yielded at least 6 micrograms of total RNA. The germline gives CDR1 MDHEN, CDR2 SYDVKM. This CDR3 contains 13 residues. The chain carries TRBV28 and TRBJ2-5, with D perhaps TRBD1 (6 bases). Sequencing was performed on blood. The source is a woman older than 75 in good health. As DNA, the CDR3 is TGTGCCAGCAGGACAGGAAGGGGAGAGACCCGGTACTTC. It yields the protein CASRTGRGETRYF. The variable domain in full, completed from reference TRBV28 and TRBJ2-5, reads DVKVTQSSRYLVKRTGEKVFLECVQDMDHENMFWYRQDPGLGLRLIYFSYDVKMKEKGDIPEGYSVSREKKERFSLILESASTNQTSMYLCASRTGRGETRYFGPGTRLLVL.